These T cell receptor beta chains were read from a single sample in a study of shared clonotypes between healthy human individuals. The repertoire was sequenced with immunoSEQ multiplex PCR; TCRdb's copy has only in-frame clones and lacks some. This sample yields approximately 2.4 million clones, of which roughly 95% are seen a single time; around 0.13% belongs to the top ten. The material sequenced was naive CD4+ T cells sorted from blood. The receptors were gathered from a man aged 18-30 years in good health. Both conserved end residues are part of each CDR3. The D gene is left open where the match is weak. Size is omitted from some rows. Given values are once, few, many or a class for expanded clones.

>TRBJ2-1|TRBV29-1|-|once
CSVVAAEWYNEQFF
TGCAGCGTTGTAGCCGCGGAGTGGTACAATGAGCAGTTCTTC
>TRBJ1-3|TRBV7-9|-|-
CASSAGQTPSGNTIYF
TGTGCCAGCAGCGCCGGACAGACCCCCTCTGGAAACACCATATATTTT
>TRBJ2-4|TRBV4-3|TRBD1|-
CASSQEVGQQGAKSTKNIQYF
TGCGCCAGCAGCCAAGAGGTGGGACAACAGGGGGCGAAGTCTACCAAAAACATTCAGTACTTC
>TRBJ1-6|TRBV6-5|TRBD1|-
CASGRTGGDSPLHF
TGTGCCAGTGGACGAACAGGGGGAGATTCACCCCTCCACTTT
>TRBJ1-4|TRBV5-1|-|-
CASSLVGGKLFF
TGCGCCAGCAGCTTGGTGGGCGGAAAACTGTTTTTT
>TRBJ2-3|TRBV5-4|-|-
CASSPGAGTDTQYF
TGTGCCAGCAGTCCAGGGGCAGGGACAGATACGCAGTATTTT
>TRBJ2-5|TRBV19|TRBD1|-
CASSTDRGFGTQYF
TGTGCCAGTAGTACGGACAGGGGCTTTGGGACCCAGTACTTC
>TRBJ2-2|TRBV10-1|-|few
CASMDRNTGELFF
TGCGCCAGCATGGACAGGAACACCGGGGAGCTGTTTTTT
>TRBJ2-4|TRBV19|TRBD1|-
CASSRTGGDKNIQYF
TGTGCCAGTAGTCGGACAGGGGGGGACAAAAACATTCAGTACTTC
>TRBJ1-6|TRBV30|-|few
CAWSGTGNSPLHF
TGTGCCTGGAGTGGGACCGGTAATTCACCCCTCCACTTT
>TRBJ2-7|TRBV30|TRBD1|-
CAWSVGQGYEQYF
TGTGCCTGGAGTGTGGGACAGGGCTACGAGCAGTACTTC
>TRBJ2-2|TRBV28|-|-
CASSNDVGAYGELFF
TGTGCCAGCAGCAATGATGTCGGGGCGTACGGGGAGCTGTTTTTT
>TRBJ2-3|TRBV19|TRBD2|-
CASSTEYLAGGRTQYF
TGTGCCAGTAGTACCGAATACCTAGCGGGGGGGCGTACGCAGTATTTT
>TRBJ1-1|TRBV6-6|-|-
CASSYGQGIEAFF
TGTGCCAGCAGTTATGGGCAGGGGATTGAAGCTTTCTTT
>TRBJ1-1|TRBV28|TRBD1|few
CASSLRQGQAFF
TGTGCCAGCAGTCTACGACAGGGCCAGGCTTTCTTT
>TRBJ1-1|TRBV11-2|-|once
CASSLLYGDTEAFF
TGTGCCAGCAGCTTATTATACGGGGACACTGAAGCTTTCTTT
>TRBJ1-2|TRBV27|-|-
CASSFGVSYGYTF
TGTGCCAGCAGTTTTGGGGTCAGCTATGGCTACACCTTC
>TRBJ2-3|TRBV5-1|TRBD1|-
CASSWGRGPTDTQYF
TGCGCCAGCAGCTGGGGCAGGGGGCCCACAGATACGCAGTATTTT
>TRBJ2-4|TRBV6-1|TRBD2|-
CASSGHGTSGTLAKNIQYF
TGTGCCAGCAGTGGTCACGGGACTAGCGGGACCTTAGCCAAAAACATTCAGTACTTC
>TRBJ2-7|TRBV7-2|-|once
CASSLRADSYEQYF
TGTGCCAGCAGCTTAAGGGCAGATTCCTACGAGCAGTACTTC
>TRBJ1-2|TRBV2|-|-
CASSGGWGTSYGYTF
TGTGCCAGCAGCGGCGGGTGGGGGACTTCCTATGGCTACACCTTC
>TRBJ1-5|TRBV18|-|-
CASSPNIDQPQHF
TGTGCCAGCTCACCGAACATCGATCAGCCCCAGCATTTT
>TRBJ1-1|TRBV10-1|-|-
CASIPLRGLTEAFF
TGCGCCAGCATCCCCCTCCGTGGGCTCACTGAAGCTTTCTTT
>TRBJ2-7|TRBV6-1|-|-
CASSVGEQYF
TGTGCCAGCAGTGTGGGCGAGCAGTACTTC
>TRBJ1-2|TRBV5-6|-|-
CASSFFGDGYTF
TGTGCCAGCAGCTTCTTCGGAGATGGCTACACCTTC
>TRBJ2-3|TRBV27|-|-
CASSLGRSRTDTQYF
TGTGCCAGCAGCCTAGGGCGGAGCCGCACAGATACGCAGTATTTT
>TRBJ2-5|TRBV28|-|-
CASSRRQLQETQYF
TGTGCCAGCAGTCGAAGACAACTCCAAGAGACCCAGTACTTC
>TRBJ2-7|TRBV4-3|TRBD1|-
CASSSLKGGQSYEQYF
TGCGCCAGCAGCTCGCTCAAAGGGGGACAGTCCTACGAGCAGTACTTC
>TRBJ1-6|TRBV19|TRBD1|-
CASSSGTVNSPLHF
TGTGCCAGTAGTTCCGGGACAGTCAATTCACCCCTCCACTTT
>TRBJ1-1|TRBV4-1|TRBD1|-
CASSQPDRGWRTEAFF
TGCGCCAGCAGCCAACCGGACAGGGGATGGAGGACTGAAGCTTTCTTT
>TRBJ2-5|TRBV5-4|-|-
CASSRTAQETQYF
TGTGCCAGCAGCCGGACAGCCCAAGAGACCCAGTACTTC
>TRBJ1-4|TRBV7-9|TRBD1|-
CASSLARNRDRGFEKLFF
TGTGCCAGCAGCTTAGCGAGGAACCGGGACAGGGGCTTTGAAAAACTGTTTTTT
>TRBJ2-5|TRBV28|TRBD1|-
CASSSGQIQETQYF
TGTGCCAGCAGTTCGGGACAGATACAAGAGACCCAGTACTTC
>TRBJ1-2|TRBV7-9|TRBD1|-
CASSLNFVGDRDYGYTF
TGTGCCAGCAGCTTAAATTTTGTGGGGGACAGGGACTATGGCTACACCTTC
>TRBJ2-1|TRBV10-3|TRBD1|-
CAISEDRGSEFF
TGTGCCATCAGTGAGGACAGGGGAAGTGAGTTCTTC
>TRBJ1-5|TRBV7-9|TRBD1|-
CASSLVGTGGAGQPQHF
TGTGCCAGCAGCTTAGTGGGGACAGGGGGCGCGGGTCAGCCCCAGCATTTT
>TRBJ2-3|TRBV20-1|-|once
CSGKVDTQYF
TGCAGTGGGAAAGTAGATACGCAGTATTTT
>TRBJ1-3|TRBV10-3|-|once
CAIRSPSGNTIYF
TGTGCCATCAGAAGCCCCTCTGGAAACACCATATATTTT
>TRBJ1-2|TRBV6-6|TRBD1|-
CASSWDRGYGYTF
TGTGCCAGCAGTTGGGACAGGGGCTATGGCTACACCTTC
>TRBJ1-1|TRBV7-9|TRBD1|-
CASSSDRGQDTEAFF
TGTGCCAGCAGCTCGGACAGGGGGCAGGACACTGAAGCTTTCTTT
>TRBJ2-7|TRBV19|-|-
CASSIEGGAYEQYF
TGTGCCAGTAGTATCGAGGGGGGTGCCTACGAGCAGTACTTC
>TRBJ2-7|TRBV25-1|TRBD1|-
CASSERDSAHYEQYF
TGTGCCAGCAGTGAACGGGACAGCGCCCACTACGAGCAGTACTTC
>TRBJ2-3|TRBV15|TRBD2|-
CATSALPRGGADTQYF
TGTGCCACCAGCGCTCTACCCCGGGGGGGGGCAGATACGCAGTATTTT
>TRBJ2-2|TRBV7-6|-|-
CASSLAGTNTGELFF
TGTGCCAGCAGCTTGGCCGGGACTAACACCGGGGAGCTGTTTTTT
>TRBJ2-7|TRBV5-4|-|-
CASSFATTTAYEQYF
TGTGCCAGCAGCTTTGCCACTACTACCGCCTACGAGCAGTACTTC